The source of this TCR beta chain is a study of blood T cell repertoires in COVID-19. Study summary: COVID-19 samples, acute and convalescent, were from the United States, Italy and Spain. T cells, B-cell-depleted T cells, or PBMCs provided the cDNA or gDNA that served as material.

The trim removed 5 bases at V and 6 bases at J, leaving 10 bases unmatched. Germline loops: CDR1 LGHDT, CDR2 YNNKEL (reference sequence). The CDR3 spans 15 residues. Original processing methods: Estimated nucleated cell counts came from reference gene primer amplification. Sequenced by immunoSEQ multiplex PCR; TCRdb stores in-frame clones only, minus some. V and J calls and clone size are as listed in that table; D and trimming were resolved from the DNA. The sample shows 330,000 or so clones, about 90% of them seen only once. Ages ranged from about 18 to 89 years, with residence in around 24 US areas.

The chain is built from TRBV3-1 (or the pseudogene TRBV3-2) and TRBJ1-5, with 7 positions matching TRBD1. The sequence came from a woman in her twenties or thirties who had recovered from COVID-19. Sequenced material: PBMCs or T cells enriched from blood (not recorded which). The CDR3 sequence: CASSSDRVQPQPQHF. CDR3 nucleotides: TGTGCCAGCAGCAGTGACAGGGTCCAGCCTCAGCCCCAGCATTTT.